This T cell receptor (beta chain) was identified in a study of T cells after yellow fever vaccination. Study background: In the case of low-cell-number fractions, SMART-Seq v4 Ultra Low Input was used for preparation.

TCRdb re-analysed the 5' RACE reads in MiXCR, keeping a single row per CDR3 protein. The table has 300,000 or so distinct CDR3 sequences, about 4% seen once. With 6 bases removed from V and 5 bases from J, the gap between germline ends came to 11 bases. The CDR3 contains 13 residues. Whole-study findings and limits: Most primary-vaccination clones recurred post-booster (approximately 96% CD4, just over 85% CD8). FACS-sorted repertoires could harbor abundant contaminating bulk-population clonotypes.

This clonotype was seen repeatedly, ten times or more. Its antigen is unidentified. Sample: PBMCs, taken 5 days after the yellow fever booster vaccination. J is TRBJ1-5 and V is TRBV12-3 or TRBV12-4, with a tentative D call TRBD1 (5 bases). This TCR was recovered from a young man who received the YFV17D yellow fever vaccine. The chain's CDR3 is CASSLGTDQPQHF. The CDR3 coding sequence is TGTGCCAGCAGCCTCGGGACGGATCAGCCCCAGCATTTT.